The entry that follows covers one T cell receptor beta chain sequence. Authors' methods: It was from reference gene primer amplification that nucleated cell counts were estimated. Clones were sequenced by immunoSEQ multiplex PCR, and TCRdb holds only the in-frame ones, with some missing. The V and J calls and clone size were taken over from that table, and D and trimming were inferred from the DNA. The sample has 150,000 to 200,000 clones, roughly 86% seen once. This sample is drawn from a study of blood T cell repertoires in COVID-19. The overall study: Samples of COVID-19 (acute and convalescent) were obtained from the United States, Italy and Spain.

What was sequenced was peripheral blood. This clonotype originated in a woman of 80 years or more in a cohort sampled during active or convalescent COVID-19.

The CDR3 coding sequence is TGTGCCAGCAGCCCCTGGGGCGCCGAGCGGGCGAGCTCCTACAATGAGCAGTTCTTC. Its protein product is CASSPWGAERASSYNEQFF. The rearrangement joins TRBV28 to TRBJ2-1, with a tentative D call TRBD2 (6 bases). CDR1 is MDHEN and CDR2 is SYDVKM in the germline V gene. This CDR3 comprises 19 residues. Trimming removed 6 bases from V and 0 bases from J, with 24 bases in between. The full variable domain, rest sourced from reference TRBV28 and TRBJ2-1, is DVKVTQSSRYLVKRTGEKVFLECVQDMDHENMFWYRQDPGLGLRLIYFSYDVKMKEKGDIPEGYSVSREKKERFSLILESASTNQTSMYLCASSPWGAERASSYNEQFFGPGTRLTVL.